The 17 T cell receptor beta chains given below trace back to one sample, sequenced in a study of blood T cell repertoires in COVID-19. Sequencing used immunoSEQ multiplex PCR; TCRdb keeps in-frame clones, though not all of them. The sample carries some 91,000 clones, approximately 82% recorded once. Source material: peripheral blood. These receptors came from a human donor in a cohort sampled during active COVID-19.

V and J are TRBV24-1 and TRBJ2-3; no firm D call. V dropped 9 bases and J dropped 0 bases, with 6 bases sitting between them. CDR1 and CDR2 (germline): KGHDR, SFDVKD. The CDR3 contains 12 residues. The CDR3 DNA is TGTGCCACCTCGAGTAGCACAGATACGCAGTATTTT. The encoded protein is CATSSSTDTQYF.

The rearrangement uses TRBV13 and TRBJ2-1; 11 positions agree with TRBD2. The germline gives CDR1 PRHDT, CDR2 FYEKMQ (reference sequence). This CDR3 is 15 amino acids long. The V gene end was trimmed by 3 bases and the J gene end by 6 bases; junction bases not matched to a gene: 4. CDR3 sequence: CASSLGGTSGNEQFF. CDR3 bases: TGTGCCAGCAGCTTGGGAGGGACTAGCGGCAATGAGCAGTTCTTC.

The rearrangement links TRBV3-1 (or the pseudogene TRBV3-2) to TRBJ2-1; 8 bases map to TRBD1. Germline CDR1 and CDR2: LGHDT and YNNKEL (reference sequence). CDR3 length equals 16 residues. V lost 4 bases and J lost 7; bases outside the gene matches: 12. CDR3: CASSPRTGKDWNEQFF. Here the CDR3 DNA reads TGTGCCAGCAGCCCCCGGACAGGGAAGGATTGGAATGAGCAGTTCTTC.

This chain links TRBV28 with TRBJ2-7; 11 bases map to TRBD2. Germline V gene data show CDR1 as MDHEN and CDR2 as SYDVKM. The length of the CDR3 is 16 residues. Trimming took 8 bases from V and 0 from J; bases not matched to a gene: 9. CDR3 sequence reads: CASSGLAETSSYEQYF. DNA for the CDR3: TGTGCCAGCTCGGGACTAGCGGAAACCAGCTCCTACGAGCAGTACTTC.

This clone was recorded a few times. V usage is TRBV7-9 and J usage is TRBJ2-2; TRBD1 matches 7 bases. V lost 5 bases, J lost 2 bases, and 5 bases stayed unmatched. The CDR3 spans 15 residues. Looked up from germline, CDR1 is SEHNR and CDR2 is FQNEAQ (reference sequence). As DNA, the CDR3 is TGTGCCAGCAGCGCCCGGGACAGTAACACCGGGGAGCTGTTTTTT. This translates into CASSARDSNTGELFF.

The chain is built from TRBV3-1 (or the pseudogene TRBV3-2) and TRBJ2-7, with 9 bases matching TRBD1. The CDR3 has 15 residues. V shed 1 base, J shed 3 bases, and the junction held 4 bases outside the gene matches. Germline V gene lookup returns CDR1 LGHDT and CDR2 YNNKEL (reference sequence). Here the CDR3 reads CASSQGDRDLYEQYF. CDR3 nucleotides: TGTGCCAGCAGCCAAGGGGACAGGGACCTCTACGAGCAGTACTTC.

The chain recombines TRBV11-2 with TRBJ2-7, with D unresolved. This CDR3 spans 14 amino acids. The V end lost 1 base, the J end lost 0 bases, and 7 bases lay between the germline ends. The V gene's germline CDR1 is SGHAT and CDR2 FQNNGV. The CDR3 loop is CASSLARSSYEQYF. The CDR3 DNA follows: TGTGCCAGCAGCTTAGCTAGGAGCTCCTACGAGCAGTACTTC. Full variable domain (rest looked up from reference TRBV11-2 and TRBJ2-7): EAGVAQSPRYKIIEKRQSVAFWCNPISGHATLYWYQQILGQGPKLLIQFQNNGVVDDSQLPKDRFSAERLKGVDSTLKIQPAKLEDSAVYLCASSLARSSYEQYFGPGTRLTVT.

For the CDR3, the DNA is TGTGCCAGCACCAAGGGGTTATCTTATCAGCCCCAGCATTTT. Translation gives CASTKGLSYQPQHF. The chain is built from TRBV28 and TRBJ1-5; a weak D match, TRBD1 (5 bases). This CDR3 has 14 amino acids. Germline V gives CDR1 MDHEN, CDR2 SYDVKM. Between the trimmed V and J ends, which lost 7 bases and 5 bases, there was a span of 15 bases.

There are a few counts of this clone. The J gene is TRBJ2-1, the V gene TRBV9; TRBD1 agrees at 8 bases. CDR3 length equals 16 residues. V trimming: 4 bases; J trimming: 4 bases; junction bases outside the gene matches: 10. CDR1 and CDR2 (germline): SGDLS, YYNGEE. CDR3 nucleotides: TGTGCCAGCAGCCCCACCCCGGACAGGGAATACAATGAGCAGTTCTTC. It encodes CASSPTPDREYNEQFF.

The chain links TRBV7-9 to TRBJ2-3; tentatively, D is TRBD2 (6 bases). V lost 5 bases and J lost 0, with 15 bases in between. The CDR3 sequence is 16 residues long. CDR1 is SEHNR and CDR2 is FQNEAQ in the germline V gene (reference sequence). The CDR3 nucleotides are TGTGCCAGCAGCACCAGCTTAGGAGGGAGCACAGATACGCAGTATTTT. Translation gives CASSTSLGGSTDTQYF.

CDR3 residues: CASSQTGGRYEQYF. CDR3 bases: TGTGCCAGCAGTCAAACAGGGGGCCGGTACGAGCAGTACTTC. The V gene is TRBV28, the J gene TRBJ2-7; TRBD1 matches at 9 bases. Germline V gives CDR1 MDHEN, CDR2 SYDVKM. The CDR3 extends over 14 amino acids. V lost 5 bases and J lost 4; bases outside the gene matches: 6.

The V call is TRBV5-8, the J call TRBJ1-1; no clear D gene. Trimming stripped 4 bases from V and 1 base from J, with 14 bases between. The CDR3 consists of 15 residues. Germline CDR1 and CDR2: SGHTS and YDEGEE. The CDR3 here is CASSASPRENTEAFF. For the CDR3, the DNA is TGTGCCAGCAGCGCTTCACCTCGGGAGAACACTGAAGCTTTCTTT.

V gene TRBV5-5 combines with J gene TRBJ2-1; tentatively, D is TRBD2 (6 bases). Germline values: CDR1 SGHKS, CDR2 YYEKEE (reference sequence). Between the trimmed V and J ends, which lost 4 bases and 0 bases, there was a span of 14 bases. This CDR3 comprises 16 residues. This CDR3 reads CASSAGISGSYNEQFF. In DNA form, the CDR3 reads TGTGCCAGCAGCGCCGGGATTAGCGGCTCCTACAATGAGCAGTTCTTC.

The J gene is TRBJ2-3, the V gene TRBV15, with TRBD2 matching over 8 bases. Germline V lookup: CDR1 LNHNV, CDR2 YYDKDF (reference sequence). V shed 5 bases, J shed 8 bases, and the junction held 9 bases outside the gene matches. There are 14 residues in the CDR3. The DNA of the CDR3 is TGTGCCACCAGCGGACGGACTAGCTCGGTTACGCAGTATTTT. Residues: CATSGRTSSVTQYF.

V is TRBV2 and J is TRBJ2-2, with a tentative D call TRBD1 (7 bases). The V gene lost 3 bases and the J gene lost 2 bases, with 13 bases spanning the gap. The CDR3 extends over 16 amino acids. Germline V CDR1 and CDR2: SNHLY, FYNNEI. As DNA, the CDR3 is TGTGCCAGCAGTGAGACCAGGGGGACTAACACCGGGGAGCTGTTTTTT. It specifies CASSETRGTNTGELFF.

This chain links TRBV28 with TRBJ2-7, with D tentatively TRBD1 (6 bases). Between the trimmed V and J ends, which lost 5 bases and 7 bases, there was a span of 15 bases. The CDR3 runs to 13 residues. Germline CDR1 and CDR2: MDHEN and SYDVKM. The CDR3 coding sequence is TGTGCCAGCAGTACAGGGTCTTGGCGTGAGCAGTACTTC. Its protein product is CASSTGSWREQYF.

This chain joins TRBV7-3 and TRBJ2-1; D is perhaps TRBD1 (5 bases). V was clipped by 1 base and J by 4 bases, with 8 bases between them. The CDR3 runs 14 residues. Germline CDR1 and CDR2: SGHTA and FQGTGA. The CDR3 region is CASSLIDSYNEQFF. For the CDR3, the DNA is TGTGCCAGCAGCTTAATTGACAGTTACAATGAGCAGTTCTTC.